This TCR beta chain comes out of a study of blood T cell repertoires in COVID-19. Study background: PBMCs, B-cell-depleted T cells, or T cells were the source of the cDNA or gDNA that made up the material.

Germline loops: CDR1 LNHDA, CDR2 SQIVND (reference sequence). V was pared by 6 bases and J by 8 bases, with 6 bases of the junction left unmatched. The CDR3 runs 14 residues. The data were produced by immunoSEQ multiplex PCR, yet TCRdb's version contains in-frame clones alone and is incomplete. The sample carries some 80,000 clones, 84% recorded once. The sample taken for sequencing was peripheral blood. The receptor was derived from a man aged 50 to 59 with acute or convalescent COVID-19. The chain recombines TRBV19 with TRBJ1-4, with 10 bases matching TRBD1. This chain's CDR3 is CASRRQGAREKLFF. CDR3 coding DNA: TGTGCCAGTAGGAGACAGGGGGCCCGGGAAAAACTGTTTTTT.